This TCR beta chain was identified in a study of Ad26.COV2.S vaccination and SARS-CoV-2 variants. Study outcomes and limitations: Measurements of TCR breadth and depth may have given underestimates of the total T cell responses. Vaccinees reportedly had broad spike-specific CD8+ and CD4+ T cell responses.

The CDR3 has 15 residues. The V and J ends lost 0 bases and 0 bases respectively, with 10 bases between them. The germline gives CDR1 SGDLS, CDR2 YYNGEE. The treatment here: around 19 received Ad26.COV2.S at low or high dose, single or two shots; roughly 5 received placebo; per-sample allocation not given. It was on day 63 after the first vaccine or placebo injection that samples were taken. Using immunoSEQ multiplex PCR, the repertoire was profiled, and TCRdb retains in-frame clones only, with some absent. In the table there are over 200,000 clones, roughly 88% of which are singletons. Remarks on this clone: Its antigen is not identified.

The sequences come from peripheral blood, collected in a trial of Ad26.COV2.S vaccine versus placebo. The chain links TRBV9 to TRBJ2-7; D is ambiguous. The sequence was obtained from a person aged 18 to 65 who received the Ad26.COV2.S COVID-19 vaccine or a placebo. CDR3 sequence reads: CASSVEGGPSYEQYF. The CDR3 DNA follows: TGTGCCAGCAGCGTAGAGGGCGGACCCTCCTACGAGCAGTACTTC.